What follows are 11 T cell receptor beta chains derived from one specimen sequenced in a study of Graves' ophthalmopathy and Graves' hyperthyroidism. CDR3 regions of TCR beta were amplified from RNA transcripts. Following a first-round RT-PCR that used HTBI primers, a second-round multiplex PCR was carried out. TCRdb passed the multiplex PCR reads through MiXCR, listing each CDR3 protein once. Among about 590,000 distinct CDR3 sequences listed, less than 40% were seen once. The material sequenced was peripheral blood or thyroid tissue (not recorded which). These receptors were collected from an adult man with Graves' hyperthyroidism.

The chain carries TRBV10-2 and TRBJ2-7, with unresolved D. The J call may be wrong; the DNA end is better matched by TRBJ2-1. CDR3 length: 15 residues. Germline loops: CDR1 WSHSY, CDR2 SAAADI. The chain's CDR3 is CATRTGVSRTNEQFF. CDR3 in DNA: TGCGCCACCAGGACGGGTGTGTCACGAACCAATGAGCAGTTCTTC.

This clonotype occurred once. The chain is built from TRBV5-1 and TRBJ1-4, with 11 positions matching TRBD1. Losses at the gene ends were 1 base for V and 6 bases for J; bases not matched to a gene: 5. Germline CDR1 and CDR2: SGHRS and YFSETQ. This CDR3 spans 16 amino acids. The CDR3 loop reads CASSLSGTGGHEKLFF. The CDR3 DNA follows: TGCGCCAGCAGCTTGAGTGGGACAGGGGGTCATGAAAAACTGTTTTTT.

As DNA, the CDR3 is TGCAGTGCTAGAGGGGGCTACGAGCATTTT. Amino acid sequence: CSARGGYEHF. V usage is TRBV20-1 and J usage is TRBJ1-5; D is possibly TRBD1 (5 bases). The CDR3 is 10 amino acids. Trimming removed 1 base from V and 14 bases from J, with 9 bases in between. Germline-derived CDR1 and CDR2 are DFQATT and SNEGSKA (reference sequence).

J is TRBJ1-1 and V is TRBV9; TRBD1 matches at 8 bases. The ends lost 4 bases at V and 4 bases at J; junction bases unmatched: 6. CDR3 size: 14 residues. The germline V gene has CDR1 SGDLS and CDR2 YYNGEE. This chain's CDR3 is CASSQGDRGTEAFF. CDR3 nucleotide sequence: TGTGCCAGCAGCCAAGGAGACAGGGGCACTGAAGCTTTCTTT.

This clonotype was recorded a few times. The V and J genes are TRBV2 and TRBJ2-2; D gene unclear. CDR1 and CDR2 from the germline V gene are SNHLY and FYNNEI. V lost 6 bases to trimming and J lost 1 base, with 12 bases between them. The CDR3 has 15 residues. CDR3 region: CASRVLAVNTGELFF. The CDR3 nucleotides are TGTGCCAGCAGGGTTTTAGCAGTGAACACCGGGGAGCTGTTTTTT.

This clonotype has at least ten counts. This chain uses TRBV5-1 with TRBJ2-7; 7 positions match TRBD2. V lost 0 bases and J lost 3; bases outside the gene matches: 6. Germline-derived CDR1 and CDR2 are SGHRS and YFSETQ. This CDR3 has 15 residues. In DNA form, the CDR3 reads TGCGCCAGCAGCTTGGACGCGGGGGTGAACTACGAGCAGTACTTC. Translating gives CASSLDAGVNYEQYF.

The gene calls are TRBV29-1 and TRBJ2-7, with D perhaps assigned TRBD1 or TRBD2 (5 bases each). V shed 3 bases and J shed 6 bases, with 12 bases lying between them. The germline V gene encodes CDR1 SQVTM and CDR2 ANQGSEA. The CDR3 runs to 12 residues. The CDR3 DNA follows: TGCAGCGTTGACGTGGGGACGGGCGAGCAGTACTTC. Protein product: CSVDVGTGEQYF.

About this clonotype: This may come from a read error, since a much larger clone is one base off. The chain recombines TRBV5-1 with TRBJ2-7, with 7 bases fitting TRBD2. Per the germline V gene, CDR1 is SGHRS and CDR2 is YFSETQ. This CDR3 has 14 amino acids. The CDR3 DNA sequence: TGCCCCAGCAGCACCGTGGGGGGGGACTACGAGCAGTACTTC. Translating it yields CPSSTVGGDYEQYF. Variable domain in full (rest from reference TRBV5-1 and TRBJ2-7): KAGVTQTPRYLIKTRGQQVTLSCSPISGHRSVSWYQQTPGQGLQFLFEYFSETQRNKGNFPGRFSGRQFSNSRSEMNVSTLELGDSALYLCPSSTVGGDYEQYFGPGTRLTVT.

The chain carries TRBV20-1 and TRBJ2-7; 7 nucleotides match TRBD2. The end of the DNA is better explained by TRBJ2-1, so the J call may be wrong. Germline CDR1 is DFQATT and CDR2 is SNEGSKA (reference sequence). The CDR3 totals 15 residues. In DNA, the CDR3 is TGCAGTGCTAGGGGGTTGGGAGGGACCTACAATGAGCAGTTCTTC. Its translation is CSARGLGGTYNEQFF.

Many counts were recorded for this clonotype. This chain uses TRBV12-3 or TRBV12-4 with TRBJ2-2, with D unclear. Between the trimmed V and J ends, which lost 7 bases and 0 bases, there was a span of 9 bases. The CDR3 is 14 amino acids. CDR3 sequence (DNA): TGTGCCAGCAATCCGGTCGCGAACACCGGGGAGCTGTTTTTT. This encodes CASNPVANTGELFF.

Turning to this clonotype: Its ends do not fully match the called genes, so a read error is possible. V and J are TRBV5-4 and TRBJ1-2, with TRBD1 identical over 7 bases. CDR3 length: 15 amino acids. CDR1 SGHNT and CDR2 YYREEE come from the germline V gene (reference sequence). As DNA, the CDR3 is TGCGCCAGCGGCCCACGACAGGGAGCTAACTATGGCTACACCTTC. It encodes CASGPRQGANYGYTF.